The clone carrying this TCR beta chain was seen a handful of times. The sample is drawn from a study of response to subunit inactivated influenza vaccine. TCRdb reprocessed the RT-PCR reads with MiXCR, giving one entry per CDR3 protein. This table has about 500,000 distinct CDR3 sequences, approximately 15% appearing once. The sequence was obtained from a man in his fifties or sixties who received an inactivated influenza vaccine. This specimen was CD4+ T cells sorted from PBMCs, taken less than 30 months after vaccination.

The DNA for the CDR3 is TGTGCCATCAGTGAAAACCCCTCGAGGCGTACGCAGTATTTT. The encoded protein is CAISENPSRRTQYF. V is TRBV10-3 and J is TRBJ2-3, with D unresolved. V lost 3 bases and J 8 bases, leaving 15 bases between the germline ends. Germline CDR1 is ENHRY and CDR2 is SYGVKD. The CDR3 runs to 14 residues.